This T cell receptor beta chain stems from a study of T cell changes during pregnancy in multiple sclerosis (dated by TCRdb to the late 2010s). Concerning the study at large: The study examined how the T cell repertoire changed over the course of pregnancy in women with multiple sclerosis.

V is trimmed back by 0 bases and J by 8 bases, and the junction contains 4 bases that no gene match accounts for. Via the germline V gene (reference sequence), CDR1 is LNHDA and CDR2 SQIVND. The CDR3 contains 14 residues, cysteine and phenylalanine counted. Only the CDR3 DNA is retained, 42 bases long and in frame from the first base. The library was made by the immunoSEQ multiplex PCR assay. The clones in this table, taken by TCRdb from immuneACCESS, are in-frame only. Not every clone is retained; where verified, under half of the shortfall comes from an unresolved V gene, and the cause of the rest is unknown. This sample comprises about 40,000 clones, 75% to 90% of them detected only once. The ten largest clones add up to about 5.2% of the sample. A word on this clone: Its antigen remains unidentified. Base qualities are not at hand, and no much larger clone is one base apart.

The chain employs TRBV19 and TRBJ2-1; TRBD2 aligns with 7 central bases. The receptor's source is a female donor in good health, enrolled as a control in a pregnancy study. The specimen was peripheral blood, collected in the first trimester of pregnancy. The CDR3 protein sequence reads: CASSIERERDEQFF. The DNA reads as follows: TGTGCCAGTAGTATAGAGCGGGAGCGCGATGAGCAGTTCTTC.